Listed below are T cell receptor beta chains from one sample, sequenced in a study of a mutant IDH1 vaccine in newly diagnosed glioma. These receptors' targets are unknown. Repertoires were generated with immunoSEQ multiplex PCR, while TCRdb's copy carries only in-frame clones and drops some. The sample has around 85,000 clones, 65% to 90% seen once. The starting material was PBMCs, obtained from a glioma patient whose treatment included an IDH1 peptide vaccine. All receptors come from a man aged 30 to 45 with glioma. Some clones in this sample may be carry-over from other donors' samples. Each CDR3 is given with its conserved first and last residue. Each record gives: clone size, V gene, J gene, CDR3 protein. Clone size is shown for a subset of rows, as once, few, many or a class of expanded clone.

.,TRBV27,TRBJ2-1,CASSFTGTSGLYNEQFF
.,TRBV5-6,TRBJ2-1,CASSLLLAGGNEQFF
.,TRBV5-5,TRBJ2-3,CASRFMVRVVGSDTQYF
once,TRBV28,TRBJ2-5,CASRAWDEAVQETQYF
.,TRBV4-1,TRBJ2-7,CASSPPTTSEPYEQYF
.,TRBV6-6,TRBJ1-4,CASSYSLRDRGCF
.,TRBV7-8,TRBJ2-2,CLVGRGGPGELFF
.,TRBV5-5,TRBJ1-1,CASSPRGLQKATEAFF
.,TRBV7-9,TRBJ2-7,CASSPRTVSEQYF
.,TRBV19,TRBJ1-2,CASSIRGIGGYTF
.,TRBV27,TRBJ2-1,CASSHYGSNLGNEQFF
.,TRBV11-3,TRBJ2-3,CASSFGTSGRTDTQYF
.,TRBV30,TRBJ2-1,CAWSRLAGGNNEQFF
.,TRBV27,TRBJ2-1,CASSKRQSATLNSYNEQFF
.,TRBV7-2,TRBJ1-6,CASSLDISPLHF
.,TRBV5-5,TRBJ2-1,CASSLRSGGLYNEQFF
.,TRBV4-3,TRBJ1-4,CASSRVVTAEKLFF
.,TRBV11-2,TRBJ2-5,CASSVDRGLQETQYF
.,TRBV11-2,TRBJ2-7,CASSLNFNREDEQYF
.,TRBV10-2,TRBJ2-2,CASRTGSNTGELFF
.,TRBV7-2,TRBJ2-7,CASSPTGDPYEQYF
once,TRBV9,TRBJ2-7,CASSVAGDPTYEQYF
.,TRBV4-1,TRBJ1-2,CASSPEGPMRGDGYTF
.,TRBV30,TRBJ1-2,CAWSAVTGGAGYTF
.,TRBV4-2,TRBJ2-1,CASSQDVPSSYNEQFF
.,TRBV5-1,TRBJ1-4,CASSSGQGLNEKLFF